The 5 T cell receptor beta chains listed next were all sequenced from one sample in a study of cytomegalovirus exposure and HLA in healthy donors. The primer mix had 60 Vbeta and 13 Jbeta primers. Assay used: immunoSEQ multiplex PCR; TCRdb lists only in-frame clones, some missing. The table lists roughly 140,000 clones, 64% of them singletons. The material sequenced was PBMCs. The receptors were gathered from a woman aged 25-40 years in good health and CMV-seropositive.

The chain combines TRBV6-5 with TRBJ1-2; 9 bases match TRBD1. CDR3 length: 15 amino acids. Trimming removed 0 bases from V and 8 bases from J; junction bases left unmatched: 7. Germline CDR1 is MNHEY and CDR2 is SVGAGI. CDR3 DNA: TGTGCCAGCAGTTACTCAAACAGGGGGCTGATGGGCTACACCTTC. Its protein product is CASSYSNRGLMGYTF.

This clone has a handful of counts. As DNA, the CDR3 is TGTGCCAGCAGTGAAAAACCCTACTCAGGGTTTAGCACAGATACGCAGTATTTT. It codes for CASSEKPYSGFSTDTQYF. The genes are TRBV6-1 and TRBJ2-3; TRBD1 is a possible D gene (5 bases). Trimming removed 2 bases at V and 0 bases at J, with 18 bases between. The CDR3 is 18 residues long. Germline lookup yields CDR1 MNHNS and CDR2 SASEGT.

The V gene is TRBV21-1, the J gene TRBJ2-7; TRBD2, the table's D call, was not compared with the DNA. TRBV21-1 is a known pseudogene. The length of the CDR3 is 17 residues. CDR3 protein: CASSTLQSELAGIFTFF. The CDR3 DNA sequence: TGTGCCAGCAGCACTCTTCAATCGGAACTAGCGGGAATCTTCACGTTCTTC.

The table lists this clone with a count of one. The chain is built from TRBV2 and TRBJ1-5; D remains unclear. The CDR3 loop spans 16 amino acids. The germline V gene encodes CDR1 SNHLY and CDR2 FYNNEI. Trimming took off 2 bases at V and 1 base at J, with 12 bases between the two ends. CDR3 DNA: TGTGCCAGCAGTGAACAGGCCGGAGGGAGCAATCAGCCCCAGCATTTT. Amino acid sequence: CASSEQAGGSNQPQHF. The entire variable domain, with the rest obtained from reference TRBV2 and TRBJ1-5, is as follows: EPEVTQTPSHQVTQMGQEVILRCVPISNHLYFYWYRQILGQKVEFLVSFYNNEISEKSEIFDDQFSVERPDGSNFTLKIRSTKLEDSAMYFCASSEQAGGSNQPQHFGDGTRLSIL.

The chain links TRBV7-2 to TRBJ2-7, with TRBD1 matching over 7 bases. The germline gives CDR1 SGHTA, CDR2 FQGNSA. V dropped 4 bases and J dropped 3; count of bases not matched to a gene: 12. The CDR3 totals 16 residues. For the CDR3, the DNA is TGTGCCAGCAGCTCGTCACAGGGGAAGGGCGTCTACGAGCAGTACTTC. Translated: CASSSSQGKGVYEQYF.